These T cell receptor beta chains were read from a single sample in a study of CD8+ T cells in alopecia areata. Produced via immunoSEQ multiplex PCR; TCRdb's table is partial and in-frame only. The table includes approximately 100,000 clones, about nine tenths detected once. Specimen: CD8+ T cells sorted from blood, collected at approximately week 30, from a patient treated with tofacitinib. The receptors derive from a human donor with alopecia areata. Each CDR3 is given with its conserved first and last residue. The D gene is left open where the match is weak. Where a row states a size, it is once, few, many or the class of an expanded clone; other rows omit it.

D gene	V gene	J gene	clone size	CDR3 DNA	CDR3 protein
NA	TRBV19	TRBJ2-3	NA	TGTGCCAGTACGGGGCGGGGCGTCACAGATACGCAGTATTTT	CASTGRGVTDTQYF
NA	TRBV2	TRBJ1-1	NA	TGTGCCAGCAGTGAAGGGCCTGGGGATTGGACCACTGAAGCTTTCTTT	CASSEGPGDWTTEAFF
NA	TRBV7-9	TRBJ2-2	NA	TGTGCCAGCAGTCTCGCCGGGACCGGGGAGCTGTTTTTT	CASSLAGTGELFF
TRBD2	TRBV10-2	TRBJ2-1	NA	TGCGCCAGCAGTGAGCCCTCCTCTAGCGGGAGGTATGAGCAGTTCTTC	CASSEPSSSGRYEQFF
TRBD1	TRBV11-2	TRBJ2-7	NA	TGTGCCAGCACTGACAGGGTAGGCGAGCAGTACTTC	CASTDRVGEQYF
NA	TRBV29-1	TRBJ2-7	NA	TGCAGCGTGATGGACAGAACCTCCTACGAGCAGTACTTC	CSVMDRTSYEQYF
NA	TRBV7-6	TRBJ2-7	NA	TGTGCCAGCAGCTTAGGTGATGCCTACGAGCAGTACTTC	CASSLGDAYEQYF
NA	TRBV19	TRBJ2-7	NA	TGTGCCAGTAGTCCCGATGGAGGGATCTACGAGCAGTACTTC	CASSPDGGIYEQYF
TRBD1	TRBV7-8	TRBJ2-7	NA	TGTGCCAGCAGCCCTCCAGGACAGGGGACCTACGAGCAGTACTTC	CASSPPGQGTYEQYF
NA	TRBV6-4	TRBJ2-5	NA	TGTGCCAGCAGTGACTCCGGGCCCTACCCCCAGTACTTC	CASSDSGPYPQYF
NA	TRBV7-6	TRBJ1-1	NA	TGTGCCAGCAGCTCTACAGGGAACACTGAAGCTTTCTTT	CASSSTGNTEAFF
NA	TRBV15	TRBJ1-3	NA	TGTGCCACCAGCAGAGATCGTAGCTCCCCAAACACCATATATTTT	CATSRDRSSPNTIYF
TRBD1	TRBV15	TRBJ2-4	once	TGTGCCACCAGCAGAATTGCAGAGGGACAGGGGACTTTAGCCAAAAACATTCAGTACTTC	CATSRIAEGQGTLAKNIQYF
TRBD2	TRBV27	TRBJ2-1	few	TGTGCCAGCAGTACAGAACCTTCGGGGGGCTCCTACAATGAGCAGTTCTTC	CASSTEPSGGSYNEQFF
TRBD1	TRBV5-4	TRBJ1-3	NA	TGTGCCAGCAGCCCCAGGGGGCTTGGAAACACCATATATTTT	CASSPRGLGNTIYF
TRBD1	TRBV7-3	TRBJ2-1	few	TGTGCCAGCAGCGCGGGGACAGGGTTCTATGAGCAGTTCTTC	CASSAGTGFYEQFF
NA	TRBV7-3	TRBJ1-2	NA	TGTGCCAGCAGCTTAGACCGGGACGGCTACCGCGGTGGCTACACCTTC	CASSLDRDGYRGGYTF
TRBD1	TRBV19	TRBJ2-7	once	TGTGCCAGTACAGGAACAGGGGGAATCTACGAGCAGTACTTC	CASTGTGGIYEQYF
TRBD2	TRBV5-4	TRBJ2-1	NA	TGTGCCAGCAGCCGTCCACTCGCGGGAGGGCCGAATGAGCAGTTCTTC	CASSRPLAGGPNEQFF
NA	TRBV30	TRBJ1-1	NA	TGTGCCTGGAGTCCATGGGACACTGAAGCTTTCTTT	CAWSPWDTEAFF
TRBD1	TRBV9	TRBJ2-5	NA	TGTGCCAGCAGCGTTGACAGGGCATGGGAGACCCAGTACTTC	CASSVDRAWETQYF
NA	TRBV5-4	TRBJ2-7	NA	TGTGCCAGCAGCTTGGGTACCGGGAGCGAGCAGTACTTC	CASSLGTGSEQYF
TRBD1	TRBV30	TRBJ2-7	NA	TGTGCCTGGAGCGAGGGACAGGGCGTATACGAGCAGTACTTC	CAWSEGQGVYEQYF
NA	TRBV15	TRBJ2-7	NA	TGTGCCACCAGCGGCTCAAGACAGTCCTCCTACGAGCAGTACTTC	CATSGSRQSSYEQYF
NA	TRBV6-1	TRBJ1-4	NA	TGTGCCAGCAGGAAGGACCGACGGGAAAAACTGTTTTTT	CASRKDRREKLFF
TRBD2	TRBV4-1	TRBJ2-1	NA	TGCGCCAGCAGCCCGATAGCGGGAGTGTCCTACAATGAGCAGTTCTTC	CASSPIAGVSYNEQFF
NA	TRBV27	TRBJ2-5	NA	TGTGCCAGCAGTCGCCTCAGGTACCAAGAGACCCAGTACTTC	CASSRLRYQETQYF
NA	TRBV29-1	TRBJ2-3	NA	TGCAGCGTTGAAGAATGGGCCGCTAGCACAGATACGCAGTATTTT	CSVEEWAASTDTQYF
NA	TRBV29-1	TRBJ2-3	NA	TGCAGCGTTGGGTGCAGGGGCGGCACAGATACGCAGTATTTT	CSVGCRGGTDTQYF
NA	TRBV5-1	TRBJ2-5	NA	TGCGCCAGCAGCTCTGATAGCAGTGAGGATTTGTACTTC	CASSSDSSEDLYF
NA	TRBV11-3	TRBJ2-5	NA	TGTGCCAGCAGCTCTAGGGGAGCGCCGCAAGAGACCCAGTACTTC	CASSSRGAPQETQYF
TRBD2	TRBV5-1	TRBJ2-5	once	TGCGCCAGCAGCTTGGAAGGGGCTAGCGGGGTTACTTATCAAGAGACCCAGTACTTC	CASSLEGASGVTYQETQYF
TRBD2	TRBV19	TRBJ2-3	NA	TGTGCCAGTAGTTCGTATAGCGGGTCAGATACGCAGTATTTT	CASSSYSGSDTQYF
NA	TRBV6-5	TRBJ2-1	NA	TGTGCCAGCAGTTACACCGCGGGGAATGGGAATGAGCAGTTCTTC	CASSYTAGNGNEQFF
TRBD2	TRBV7-2	TRBJ2-1	few	TGTGCCAGCAGCTTAGTTTCTAGCGGGGGGGCCCAATACAATGAGCAGTTCTTC	CASSLVSSGGAQYNEQFF
TRBD2	TRBV6-5	TRBJ2-1	NA	TGTGCCAGCAGTTACGCTAGCGGGGGCCTCAATGAGCAGTTCTTC	CASSYASGGLNEQFF
NA	TRBV4-1	TRBJ2-3	NA	TGCGCCAGCAGCCAAGATTTGGATACGCAGTATTTT	CASSQDLDTQYF
TRBD2	TRBV9	TRBJ2-1	NA	TGTGCCAGCAGCTTCCGAGCGGGGGGGCCCATCGGTGAGCAGTTCTTC	CASSFRAGGPIGEQFF
NA	TRBV19	TRBJ1-1	NA	TGTGCCAGTAGTATAGACGACGTGAACCCAAGTGAAGCTTTCTTT	CASSIDDVNPSEAFF
NA	TRBV6-1	TRBJ1-2	NA	TGTGTGGCCTGGAGTGAGAAAGGCTACACCTTC	CVAWSEKGYTF
NA	TRBV11-2	TRBJ2-7	NA	TGTGCCAGCAGCCCCTCCTACGAGCAGTACTTC	CASSPSYEQYF
TRBD1	TRBV27	TRBJ1-2	NA	TGTGCCAGCAGTTTTGGGACAGGGGGTATTTACTATGGCTACACCTTC	CASSFGTGGIYYGYTF
NA	TRBV6-1	TRBJ1-1	NA	TGTGCCAGCAGTTGGTCCCTGGGGAACACTGAAGCTTTCTTT	CASSWSLGNTEAFF
TRBD2	TRBV4-1	TRBJ2-5	NA	TGCGCCAGCAGCCAGCGGGAGGCCTCATACCAAGAGACCCAGTACTTC	CASSQREASYQETQYF
NA	TRBV4-1	TRBJ2-7	NA	TGCGCCAGCAGCCTCTCGGTCAGCGGCTACGAGCAGTACTTC	CASSLSVSGYEQYF
NA	TRBV27	TRBJ2-7	NA	TGTGCCAGCAGTTTATTAGGGCAGCGTTACTCCTACGAGCAGTACTTC	CASSLLGQRYSYEQYF
TRBD2	TRBV29-1	TRBJ2-1	NA	TGCAGCGTTCGAGGACTAGCGGGACCCTCCTACAATGAGCAGTTCTTC	CSVRGLAGPSYNEQFF
TRBD2	TRBV5-4	TRBJ2-5	NA	TGTGCCAGCAGCTTATTAGGGACTAGCACAGAGACCCAGTACTTC	CASSLLGTSTETQYF